The 2 T cell receptor beta chains below come from one sample, sequenced in a study of blood T cell repertoires in COVID-19. Sequencing used immunoSEQ multiplex PCR; TCRdb keeps in-frame clones, though not all of them. The table shows a few hundred thousand clones, with around 88% occurring only once. Material: peripheral blood. Receptors originate from a woman under 40 who had recovered from COVID-19.

V and J are TRBV3-1 (or the pseudogene TRBV3-2) and TRBJ1-1; 8 nucleotides match TRBD1. After removal of 1 base from V and 6 bases from J, the junction contained 10 bases not matched to a gene. CDR1 and CDR2 from the germline V gene are LGHDT and YNNKEL (reference sequence). The CDR3 has 16 amino acids. This CDR3 is CASSQVRQGLDPEAFF. CDR3 DNA: TGTGCCAGCAGCCAAGTCAGACAGGGGTTGGATCCTGAAGCTTTCTTT.

This clone was observed a handful of times. V gene TRBV4-3 combines with J gene TRBJ1-6, with 9 bases matching TRBD1. V shed 0 bases, J shed 0 bases, and the junction held 6 bases outside the gene matches. The V gene's germline CDR1 is LGHNA and CDR2 YSLEER. CDR3 length: 19 amino acids. The CDR3 sequence: CASSQDRTGASSYNSPLHF. The CDR3 DNA reads as TGCGCCAGCAGCCAAGATAGGACAGGGGCGAGCTCCTATAATTCACCCCTCCACTTT.